A selection of T cell receptor beta chains follows, all from one sample in a study of T cells after yellow fever vaccination. One entry per CDR3 protein results from TCRdb running MiXCR on the 5' RACE reads. The sample contains 200,000 or so distinct CDR3 sequences, approximately 6.8% of which appear only once. The sequenced sample was CD4+ T cells sorted from PBMCs, obtained on the day of the yellow fever booster vaccination. The receptors derive from a man aged 25-40 years who received the YFV17D yellow fever vaccine. Each CDR3 is given with its conserved first and last residue. The D gene is left open where the match is weak. Expanded clones are given a class, and other clones once, few, many or no size at all.

j_call: TRBJ2-5
d_call: -
clone_size: many
v_call: TRBV5-8
cdr3_aa: CASSSGRGGVHQETQYF
cdr3_nt: TGTGCCAGCAGCTCGGGAAGGGGGGGAGTGCACCAAGAGACCCAGTACTTC

j_call: TRBJ2-2
d_call: -
clone_size: few
v_call: TRBV15
cdr3_aa: CATSRETVGTGELFF
cdr3_nt: TGTGCCACCAGCAGAGAGACCGTTGGCACCGGGGAGCTGTTTTTT

j_call: TRBJ2-7
d_call: TRBD2
clone_size: many
v_call: TRBV12-3/TRBV12-4
cdr3_aa: CASSPVSGRVYEQYF
cdr3_nt: TGTGCCAGCAGCCCTGTAAGCGGGAGGGTATACGAGCAGTACTTC

j_call: TRBJ2-5
d_call: -
clone_size: -
v_call: TRBV7-9
cdr3_aa: CASSPRRAGIETQYF
cdr3_nt: TGTGCCAGCAGCCCCCGACGAGCGGGTATAGAGACCCAGTACTTC

j_call: TRBJ2-1
d_call: TRBD2
clone_size: -
v_call: TRBV5-4
cdr3_aa: CASSFPTSGKADEQFF
cdr3_nt: TGTGCCAGCAGCTTCCCTACTAGCGGGAAGGCCGATGAGCAGTTCTTC

j_call: TRBJ2-1
d_call: -
clone_size: few
v_call: TRBV12-3/TRBV12-4
cdr3_aa: CASSQAPNNEQFF
cdr3_nt: TGTGCCAGCAGCCAGGCTCCCAACAATGAGCAGTTCTTC

j_call: TRBJ2-3
d_call: TRBD1
clone_size: -
v_call: TRBV20-1
cdr3_aa: CSARTGFGTDTQYF
cdr3_nt: TGCAGTGCCAGGACAGGGTTTGGAACAGATACGCAGTATTTT

j_call: TRBJ1-1
d_call: -
clone_size: many
v_call: TRBV16
cdr3_aa: CASSLGTREAFF
cdr3_nt: TGTGCCAGCAGCCTGGGGACTCGTGAAGCTTTCTTT

j_call: TRBJ2-3
d_call: TRBD2
clone_size: many
v_call: TRBV20-1
cdr3_aa: CSARDPSGRKDTQYF
cdr3_nt: TGCAGTGCTAGAGATCCTAGCGGGAGAAAAGATACGCAGTATTTT

j_call: TRBJ2-2
d_call: TRBD2
clone_size: few
v_call: TRBV7-2
cdr3_aa: CASSLVAAGGNTGELFF
cdr3_nt: TGTGCCAGCAGCTTAGTGGCGGCGGGAGGGAACACCGGGGAGCTGTTTTTT

j_call: TRBJ2-4
d_call: TRBD1
clone_size: many
v_call: TRBV11-2
cdr3_aa: CASSLLGGESVAKNIQYF
cdr3_nt: TGTGCCAGCAGCTTACTAGGGGGCGAAAGTGTAGCCAAAAACATTCAGTACTTC

j_call: TRBJ2-3
d_call: -
clone_size: -
v_call: TRBV12-3/TRBV12-4
cdr3_aa: CASSFKGADTQYF
cdr3_nt: TGTGCCAGCAGTTTTAAGGGGGCAGATACGCAGTATTTT

j_call: TRBJ2-2
d_call: -
clone_size: many
v_call: TRBV20-1
cdr3_aa: CSAPGRPTGGELFF
cdr3_nt: TGCAGTGCGCCGGGCAGGCCCACCGGCGGGGAGCTGTTTTTT

j_call: TRBJ2-1
d_call: -
clone_size: many
v_call: TRBV6-1
cdr3_aa: CAGTSPYNEQFF
cdr3_nt: TGTGCCGGTACTAGCCCCTACAATGAGCAGTTCTTC

j_call: TRBJ2-3
d_call: -
clone_size: few
v_call: TRBV14
cdr3_aa: CASAHGDTQYF
cdr3_nt: TGTGCCAGCGCTCACGGAGATACGCAGTATTTT

j_call: TRBJ2-3
d_call: TRBD2
clone_size: many
v_call: TRBV5-1
cdr3_aa: CASSLTSGKDTQYF
cdr3_nt: TGCGCCAGCAGCTTGACTAGCGGGAAGGATACGCAGTATTTT

j_call: TRBJ2-1
d_call: -
clone_size: many
v_call: TRBV5-1
cdr3_aa: CASSLGQPGSYNEQFF
cdr3_nt: TGCGCCAGCAGCTTGGGGCAGCCCGGCTCCTACAATGAGCAGTTCTTC

j_call: TRBJ2-5
d_call: -
clone_size: few
v_call: TRBV6-5
cdr3_aa: CASSYSMPGVETQYF
cdr3_nt: TGTGCCAGCAGTTACTCGATGCCGGGAGTGGAGACCCAGTACTTC

j_call: TRBJ2-7
d_call: -
clone_size: -
v_call: TRBV13
cdr3_aa: CASSSARRTEQYF
cdr3_nt: TGTGCCAGCAGTTCGGCCCGCAGAACCGAGCAGTACTTC

j_call: TRBJ2-5
d_call: -
clone_size: -
v_call: TRBV5-1
cdr3_aa: CASSLVFEGETQYF
cdr3_nt: TGCGCCAGCAGCTTGGTTTTTGAGGGCGAGACCCAGTACTTC

j_call: TRBJ2-1
d_call: TRBD2
clone_size: -
v_call: TRBV18
cdr3_aa: CASSPPRNWTSGYNEQFF
cdr3_nt: TGTGCCAGCTCACCACCGCGTAATTGGACTAGCGGTTACAATGAGCAGTTCTTC

j_call: TRBJ1-1
d_call: -
clone_size: -
v_call: TRBV18
cdr3_aa: CASSPPNILNTEAFF
cdr3_nt: TGTGCCAGCTCACCACCGAATATACTGAACACTGAAGCTTTCTTT

j_call: TRBJ2-5
d_call: -
clone_size: many
v_call: TRBV19
cdr3_aa: CASMNGRGETQYF
cdr3_nt: TGTGCCAGTATGAACGGGAGAGGGGAGACCCAGTACTTC

j_call: TRBJ2-1
d_call: TRBD2
clone_size: many
v_call: TRBV20-1
cdr3_aa: CSARISGRGGNEQFF
cdr3_nt: TGCAGTGCTAGAATTAGCGGGAGAGGTGGCAATGAGCAGTTCTTC

j_call: TRBJ2-7
d_call: TRBD2
clone_size: few
v_call: TRBV7-7
cdr3_aa: CARGGSYF
cdr3_nt: TGTGCCAGGGGGGGGAGTTACTTC

j_call: TRBJ2-1
d_call: -
clone_size: -
v_call: TRBV11-2
cdr3_aa: CASSASQGYNEQFF
cdr3_nt: TGTGCCAGCAGCGCCAGCCAGGGGTACAATGAGCAGTTCTTC

j_call: TRBJ2-6
d_call: -
clone_size: few
v_call: TRBV5-1
cdr3_aa: CASSLGPGPGANVLTF
cdr3_nt: TGCGCCAGCAGCTTGGGGCCCGGGCCCGGGGCCAACGTCCTGACTTTC

j_call: TRBJ2-3
d_call: -
clone_size: few
v_call: TRBV5-6
cdr3_aa: CASSPLGSRADTQYF
cdr3_nt: TGTGCCAGCAGCCCCCTAGGTTCTCGGGCAGATACGCAGTATTTT

j_call: TRBJ1-2
d_call: -
clone_size: few
v_call: TRBV15
cdr3_aa: CATSTHGGGYTF
cdr3_nt: TGTGCCACCAGCACACATGGCGGAGGCTACACCTTC

j_call: TRBJ1-1
d_call: -
clone_size: many
v_call: TRBV6-1
cdr3_aa: CASSRKINTEAFF
cdr3_nt: TGTGCCAGCAGTAGGAAGATTAACACTGAAGCTTTCTTT

j_call: TRBJ2-1
d_call: TRBD1
clone_size: few
v_call: TRBV5-1
cdr3_aa: CASSLARGNNEQFF
cdr3_nt: TGCGCCAGCAGCTTGGCCAGGGGGAACAATGAGCAGTTCTTC

j_call: TRBJ2-6
d_call: -
clone_size: -
v_call: TRBV7-2
cdr3_aa: CASSSTDPHANVLTF
cdr3_nt: TGTGCCAGCAGCTCAACAGACCCCCATGCCAACGTCCTGACTTTC